The T cell receptor (beta chain) described here comes from a study of Graves' ophthalmopathy and Graves' hyperthyroidism. To note about this clonotype: Sequence at one end of the junction differs from germline and may be a read error.

Scientists amplified the TCR beta CDR3 regions from RNA transcripts. RT-PCR with HTBI primers came first, then second-round multiplex PCR. TCRdb independently ran MiXCR on the multiplex PCR reads; one entry per CDR3 protein. Of over a million distinct CDR3 sequences in the sample, about 40% were seen once. The germline V gene encodes CDR1 ENHRY and CDR2 SYGVKD. This CDR3 has 14 residues. The rearrangement uses TRBV10-3 and TRBJ1-5; a possible D gene is TRBD1 (6 bases). Sequencing was done on a sample of peripheral blood or thyroid tissue (not recorded which). The TCR originated in an adult man with Graves' hyperthyroidism. The CDR3: CASSGTGSDQPQHF. Written as DNA, the CDR3 is TGTGCCAGCAGTGGCACAGGGTCAGATCAGCCCCAGCATTTT.